Each of the 18 T cell receptor beta chains below was sequenced from the same sample in a study of CD8+ T cells in alopecia areata. Sample treatment: oral pan-JAK inhibitor, 5-10 mg twice daily. cDNA reverse transcribed from extracted RNA served as the sequencing template. Libraries were prepared by immunoSEQ multiplex PCR; TCRdb keeps only in-frame clonotypes and omits some of them. This sample has fewer than 250,000 clones; 45% to 65% occur once, and the top ten carry approximately 0.7%. The material sequenced was CD4+ T cells sorted from blood, taken at week 4, from a patient treated with tofacitinib. These TCRs come from a human donor with alopecia areata.

This sequence joins TRBV4-3 and TRBJ2-2; 12 nucleotides match TRBD2. The junction had 4 bases not matched to a gene; V was cut back by 0 bases and J by 5 bases. The germline V gene has CDR1 LGHNA and CDR2 YSLEER. CDR3 size: 17 residues. CDR3 nucleotides: TGCGCCAGCAGCCAAGATCTAGCGGGAGGGCGAACCGGGGAGCTGTTTTTT. The encoded protein is CASSQDLAGGRTGELFF.

CDR3 nucleotides: TGCAGCGTTGGGGAGTTTGGGGGCTACACCTTC. Translated: CSVGEFGGYTF. The V gene is TRBV29-1, the J gene TRBJ1-2; D unclear. This CDR3 contains 11 residues. Between the trimmed V and J ends, which lost 4 bases and 8 bases, there was a span of 11 bases. Germline V lookup: CDR1 SQVTM, CDR2 ANQGSEA. The full variable domain, completed using reference TRBV29-1 and TRBJ1-2, is SAVISQKPSRDICQRGTSLTIQCQVDSQVTMMFWYRQQPGQSLTLIATANQGSEATYESGFVIDKFPISRPNLTFSTLTVSNMSPEDSSIYLCSVGEFGGYTFGSGTRLTVV.

This clone has a handful of counts. The CDR3 region is CAWRGSGNQPQHF. In DNA, the CDR3 is TGTGCCTGGAGAGGTAGCGGCAATCAGCCCCAGCATTTT. J is TRBJ1-5 and V is TRBV30; D remains unclear. This CDR3 spans 13 amino acids. V lost 3 bases to trimming and J lost 2 bases, with 8 bases between them. Germline assignment: CDR1 GTSNPN and CDR2 SVGIG (reference sequence).

This clone has just a few counts. The V call is TRBV5-1, the J call TRBJ1-4, with a weak D call TRBD1 (6 bases). CDR3 length: 14 residues. Trimming pared 4 bases from V and 5 bases from J, leaving 12 bases between. Germline CDR1 reads SGHRS; CDR2 reads YFSETQ. CDR3 sequence (DNA): TGCGCCAGCAGCCACCAAACAGGGAATGAAAAACTGTTTTTT. It codes for CASSHQTGNEKLFF.

The CDR3 loop reads CATSRERGSSSYNEQFF. CDR3 sequence (DNA): TGTGCCACCAGCAGAGAGCGAGGGTCTAGCTCCTACAATGAGCAGTTCTTC. V is TRBV15 and J is TRBJ2-1; D is possibly TRBD2 (5 bases). This CDR3 has 17 amino acids. Trimming cost V 0 bases and J 0 bases, with 12 bases left between them. CDR1 is LNHNV and CDR2 is YYDKDF in the germline V gene (reference sequence).

This clone was counted between two and nine times. The V call is TRBV29-1, the J call TRBJ1-1; maybe TRBD1 (5 bases). Trimming stripped 4 bases from V and 5 bases from J, with 11 bases between. Germline V gene sequence: CDR1 SQVTM, CDR2 ANQGSEA. This CDR3 is built from 12 residues. Written as DNA, the CDR3 is TGCAGCGTTGGGGGGGGTCGTACTGAAGCTTTCTTT. This encodes CSVGGGRTEAFF.

In this sample, this clone turned up a few times. This chain uses TRBV5-1 with TRBJ1-1, with a tentative D call TRBD1 (5 bases). The CDR3 contains 13 residues. Trimming removed 3 bases at V and 8 bases at J, with 14 bases between. Per the germline V gene, CDR1 is SGHRS and CDR2 is YFSETQ. This CDR3 is CASSSLTAREAFF. The CDR3 coding sequence is TGCGCCAGCAGCTCGCTGACAGCCCGGGAAGCTTTCTTT. Full variable domain (remainder filled in from reference TRBV5-1 and TRBJ1-1): KAGVTQTPRYLIKTRGQQVTLSCSPISGHRSVSWYQQTPGQGLQFLFEYFSETQRNKGNFPGRFSGRQFSNSRSEMNVSTLELGDSALYLCASSSLTAREAFFGQGTRLTVV.

CDR3 nucleotide sequence: TGTGCCAGCAGCTTGCGTCTAGGAAATGAAAAACTGTTTTTT. Residues: CASSLRLGNEKLFF. The chain couples TRBV5-4 to TRBJ1-4; D is ambiguous. The V end lost 1 base, the J end lost 5 bases, and 9 bases lay between the germline ends. Germline loops: CDR1 SGHNT, CDR2 YYREEE (reference sequence). This CDR3 spans 14 amino acids.

The chain carries TRBV20-1 and TRBJ2-3; TRBD1 is a possible D gene (6 bases). There are 11 residues in the CDR3. The germline V and J ends were trimmed by 5 bases and 5 bases, with 8 bases remaining between them. Germline CDR1 reads DFQATT; CDR2 reads SNEGSKA (reference sequence). CDR3 bases: TGCAGTGCTTCCAGGGGAGATACGCAGTATTTT. Its translation is CSASRGDTQYF.

The rearrangement uses TRBV7-2 and TRBJ2-7, with D perhaps TRBD1 (6 bases). V was shortened by 1 base and J by 1 base, with 14 bases between the two germline ends. The CDR3 consists of 16 residues. CDR1 and CDR2 from the germline V gene are SGHTA and FQGNSA. CDR3 region: CASSLVWWGQSYEQYF. The CDR3 nucleotides read TGTGCCAGCAGCTTAGTTTGGTGGGGGCAGTCCTACGAGCAGTACTTC. The full variable domain, completed using reference TRBV7-2 and TRBJ2-7, is GAGVSQSPSNKVTEKGKDVELRCDPISGHTALYWYRQSLGQGLEFLIYFQGNSAPDKSGLPSDRFSAERTGGSVSTLTIQRTQQEDSAVYLCASSLVWWGQSYEQYFGPGTRLTVT.

This clone was observed a few times. This rearrangement joins TRBV10-3 to TRBJ2-2; tentative D call: TRBD2 (5 bases). CDR1 and CDR2 (germline): ENHRY, SYGVKD. The V end was cut by 4 bases, the J end by 7 bases, with 13 bases between. There are 14 residues in the CDR3. The chain's CDR3 is CAISVSTEGGELFF. DNA of the CDR3: TGTGCCATCAGTGTTTCGACCGAGGGCGGGGAGCTGTTTTTT.

This clone has a single count. This rearrangement joins TRBV15 to TRBJ1-5; D is undetermined. V gave up 3 bases and J gave up 2 bases, with 17 bases separating them. Per the germline V gene, CDR1 is LNHNV and CDR2 is YYDKDF (reference sequence). The CDR3 contains 17 residues. CDR3 sequence reads: CATSRALDTEGNQPQHF. CDR3 DNA: TGTGCCACCAGCAGGGCCCTAGACACGGAAGGCAATCAGCCCCAGCATTTT.

This clone has a handful of counts. J is TRBJ2-1 and V is TRBV18, with 8 nucleotides matching TRBD2. Germline-derived CDR1 and CDR2 are KGHSH and LQKENI. V lost 4 bases, J lost 5 bases, and 16 bases stayed unmatched. The CDR3 has 18 amino acids. CDR3 nucleotide sequence: TGTGCCAGCTCACAAGACCAGGGACTAGTTTCAGGGAACAATGAGCAGTTCTTC. It translates to CASSQDQGLVSGNNEQFF.

The gene calls are TRBV7-2 and TRBJ2-2; a possible D gene is TRBD1 (5 bases). This CDR3 spans 15 amino acids. Germline CDR1 is SGHTA and CDR2 is FQGNSA. Trimming stripped 4 bases from V and 2 bases from J, with 11 bases between. The CDR3 DNA sequence: TGTGCCAGCAGCTCTAGACAGAGCAACACCGGGGAGCTGTTTTTT. Translating it yields CASSSRQSNTGELFF.

This chain joins TRBV29-1 and TRBJ2-1, with 10 bases identical to TRBD2. The CDR3 sequence is 14 residues long. Germline V CDR1 and CDR2: SQVTM, ANQGSEA. V dropped 6 bases and J dropped 6; count of bases not matched to a gene: 8. This CDR3 reads CSVRIAGGSNEQFF. The CDR3 DNA sequence: TGCAGCGTCCGTATAGCGGGAGGCAGCAATGAGCAGTTCTTC.

The chain employs TRBV7-2 and TRBJ2-4; no definite D call. CDR3 length: 15 residues. The V gene's germline CDR1 is SGHTA and CDR2 FQGNSA. The V end lost 1 base, the J end lost 9 bases, and 16 bases lay between the germline ends. CDR3 coding DNA: TGTGCCAGCAGCTTAGTAGTGTCAGGTCGGGTCATTCAGTACTTC. As protein: CASSLVVSGRVIQYF.

V is TRBV7-2 and J is TRBJ2-7, with D possibly TRBD2 on 6 matching bases. CDR3 length: 16 amino acids. The V end lost 4 bases, the J end lost 0 bases, and 16 bases lay between the germline ends. Per germline, CDR1 SGHTA and CDR2 FQGNSA. The CDR3 region has the DNA TGTGCCAGCAGCTCTTATGTAGCGGCAAGCTCCTACGAGCAGTACTTC. It is translated as CASSSYVAASSYEQYF.

The table lists this clone with a few counts. This sequence joins TRBV29-1 and TRBJ1-2, with D perhaps TRBD1 (6 bases). CDR3 length: 14 residues. Per germline, CDR1 SQVTM and CDR2 ANQGSEA. V shed 3 bases and J shed 4 bases, with 15 bases lying between them. CDR3 amino acids: CSVDRQESPYGYTF. The CDR3 DNA follows: TGCAGCGTTGATCGACAGGAGTCTCCCTATGGCTACACCTTC.